This T cell receptor beta chain was recorded in a study of T cells expressing NK-cell markers. Study in general: Sorted CD3+CD56-NKG2C+, CD3+CD56+NKG2C- and CD3+CD56+NKG2C+ T cells were the source of the TCR beta repertoires. One of the eight sequenced donors was seronegative, whereas the other seven were HCMV-seropositive.

5'RACE template switching with UMIs produced the TCR beta cDNA. TCRdb re-analyzed the 5' RACE reads; it lists each CDR3 protein once, without DNA. The data show 450,000 to 600,000 distinct CDR3 sequences, and the top ten clones hold 3% to 4.5%. CDR1 is SGHRS and CDR2 is YFSETQ in the germline V gene. CDR3 size: 14 residues. The chain links TRBV5-1 to TRBJ1-4. The sequence was obtained from a man younger than 35 in good health. The sequenced material came from blood T cells: a sorted CD56 or NKG2C T cell subset, CD4+ or CD8+ T cells, or bulk PBMC T cells (not recorded which). This CDR3 is CASSFGSTNEKLFF.